These T cell receptor beta chains were read from a single sample in a study of T cells in tuberculosis. TCRdb's copy holds only in-frame clones and misses some; the assay was immunoSEQ multiplex PCR. The sample consists of about 29,000 clones, 90% to 95% of them appearing once. Sequences were obtained from PBMCs. The receptors come from a donor between 10 and 35 years old with latent tuberculosis or without tuberculosis infection. The CDR3 runs from the conserved cysteine through the conserved F or W. A D gene is named only where the DNA matches it firmly. Some rows have no size entry. The others give once, few or many, or a class for an expanded clone.

size: -
J: TRBJ2-1
V: TRBV2
D: TRBD2
DNA: TGTGCCGGCCAGCCCCTCGGGAGGGCTGAGCAGTTCTTC
CDR3: CAGQPLGRAEQFF

size: -
J: TRBJ2-1
V: TRBV7-2
D: -
DNA: TGTGCCAGCAGCCCTTTCCGGCGGGGGCGACACAATGAGCAGTTCTTC
CDR3: CASSPFRRGRHNEQFF

size: -
J: TRBJ2-3
V: TRBV6-5
D: -
DNA: TGTGCCAGCAGTTACGACCGGGGTACGCAGTATTTT
CDR3: CASSYDRGTQYF

size: -
J: TRBJ2-7
V: TRBV5-1
D: -
DNA: TGCGCCAGCAGCTTGGCCGACTCCTGGGTCTCGTACGAGCAGTACTTC
CDR3: CASSLADSWVSYEQYF

size: -
J: TRBJ2-1
V: TRBV29-1
D: -
DNA: TGCAGCGTGGAGTTGGCGGAAGACTACAATGAGCAGTTCTTC
CDR3: CSVELAEDYNEQFF

size: -
J: TRBJ2-3
V: TRBV4-3
D: -
DNA: TGCGCCAGCAGCCAAGGTTCCCCTAGTTCCCAACTCACAGATACGCAGTATTTT
CDR3: CASSQGSPSSQLTDTQYF

size: -
J: TRBJ2-1
V: TRBV4-1
D: TRBD2
DNA: TGCGCCAGCAGCCAAGGAGAAATGATGACTAGCGGGAATCCGTTCTTC
CDR3: CASSQGEMMTSGNPFF

size: -
J: TRBJ2-7
V: TRBV4-1
D: TRBD2
DNA: TGCGCCAGCAGCCAAATTAATGTAGCGGGGACCTACGAGCAGTACTTC
CDR3: CASSQINVAGTYEQYF

size: once
J: TRBJ2-2
V: TRBV5-1
D: -
DNA: TGCGCCAGCAGCCCCCACCAGGCCTTTGGCGGGGAGCTGTTTTTT
CDR3: CASSPHQAFGGELFF

size: -
J: TRBJ2-1
V: TRBV14
D: -
DNA: TGTGCCAGCAGCCTGGGGCCCCCTTCCTACAATGAGCAGTTCTTC
CDR3: CASSLGPPSYNEQFF

size: -
J: TRBJ2-3
V: TRBV2
D: TRBD2
DNA: TGTGCCAGCAGGAGCTGGCTAGCGGGGGTGGCAGATACGCAGTATTTT
CDR3: CASRSWLAGVADTQYF

size: -
J: TRBJ2-7
V: TRBV29-1
D: TRBD1
DNA: TGCAGCGTCCAGGGGGCGGTTAGCTCCTACGAGCAGTACTTC
CDR3: CSVQGAVSSYEQYF

size: -
J: TRBJ2-4
V: TRBV28
D: TRBD2
DNA: TGTGCCAGCAGCCCCAATCTGGGGGGGGGCAAAAACATTCAGTACTTC
CDR3: CASSPNLGGGKNIQYF

size: once
J: TRBJ1-5
V: TRBV2
D: TRBD1
DNA: TGTGCCAGCAGTCCGGACAGGGCCTCCAATCAGCCCCAGCATTTT
CDR3: CASSPDRASNQPQHF

size: -
J: TRBJ2-2
V: TRBV25-1
D: -
DNA: TGTGCCAGCAGTCTCAAAATTACTAGCCCCGGGGAGCTGTTTTTT
CDR3: CASSLKITSPGELFF

size: -
J: TRBJ1-5
V: TRBV6-5
D: -
DNA: TGTGCCAGCAAAAGGGGGAGCCATAGCAATCAGCCCCAGCATTTT
CDR3: CASKRGSHSNQPQHF

size: -
J: TRBJ2-7
V: TRBV28
D: -
DNA: TGTGCCAGCAGTTTATCTGGGCAGCCCCGGCAGTACTTC
CDR3: CASSLSGQPRQYF

size: -
J: TRBJ2-3
V: TRBV7-8
D: TRBD2
DNA: TGTGCCAGCAGCTTTTCCGTAGCGGGGGGTTTAGGCACAGATACGCAGTATTTT
CDR3: CASSFSVAGGLGTDTQYF

size: -
J: TRBJ1-2
V: TRBV6-1
D: -
DNA: TGTGCCAGTACGGGGAGTTGGGGCTACACCTTC
CDR3: CASTGSWGYTF

size: -
J: TRBJ1-4
V: TRBV21-1
D: -
DNA: TGTGCCAGCAGCAGAACCCATTCAGGATCCGCAACTAATGAAAAACTGTTTTTT
CDR3: CASSRTHSGSATNEKLFF

size: -
J: TRBJ2-7
V: TRBV11-3
D: -
DNA: TGTGCCAGCAGCTTAGATGGTAGCTCCTACGAGCAGTACTTC
CDR3: CASSLDGSSYEQYF

size: -
J: TRBJ1-1
V: TRBV6-5
D: -
DNA: TGTGCCAGCAGTTACAATCCGACAGGTTTCGACACTGAAGCTTTCTTT
CDR3: CASSYNPTGFDTEAFF

size: once
J: TRBJ2-2
V: TRBV18
D: -
DNA: TGTGCCAGCCTTCACCCACAAGACACCGGGGAGCTGTTTTTT
CDR3: CASLHPQDTGELFF

size: once
J: TRBJ2-2
V: TRBV4-3
D: -
DNA: TGCGCCAGCAGCCAATGGTTGTATACTCGCACCGGGGAGCTGTTTTTT
CDR3: CASSQWLYTRTGELFF

size: -
J: TRBJ2-2
V: TRBV15
D: TRBD1
DNA: TGTGCCACCAGCAGAGATTACCCACCGACAGGGACCTGGCGGGAGCTGTTTTTT
CDR3: CATSRDYPPTGTWRELFF

size: once
J: TRBJ1-5
V: TRBV6-5
D: -
DNA: TGTGCCAGCAGCCACTCTCGACACGGTGATCAGCCCCAGCATTTT
CDR3: CASSHSRHGDQPQHF

size: -
J: TRBJ2-1
V: TRBV2
D: TRBD2
DNA: TGTGCCAGATCCGGGACTAGCGGGTACAATGAGCAGTTCTTC
CDR3: CARSGTSGYNEQFF

size: -
J: TRBJ2-7
V: TRBV7-2
D: TRBD1
DNA: TGTGCCAGCAGCCTGGACAGGGGGGACTACGAGCAGTACTTC
CDR3: CASSLDRGDYEQYF

size: -
J: TRBJ2-1
V: TRBV2
D: TRBD2
DNA: TGTGCCACAGCGGGGGGGTCTGGTGAGCAGTTCTTC
CDR3: CATAGGSGEQFF

size: -
J: TRBJ2-7
V: TRBV18
D: -
DNA: TGTGCCAGCTCACCCAACTCCTACGAGCAGTACTTC
CDR3: CASSPNSYEQYF

size: -
J: TRBJ2-3
V: TRBV9
D: -
DNA: TGTGCCAGCAGCGTAGGGGGGGACCCCACAGATACGCAGTATTTT
CDR3: CASSVGGDPTDTQYF

size: -
J: TRBJ2-3
V: TRBV6-5
D: TRBD2
DNA: TGTGCCAGCTCTCCGAGCGGGGGCGCAGATACGCAGTATTTT
CDR3: CASSPSGGADTQYF

size: -
J: TRBJ2-7
V: TRBV10-1
D: -
DNA: TGCGCCAGCAGTGAGCGGAACTCGGAGTACGAGCAGTACTTC
CDR3: CASSERNSEYEQYF

size: -
J: TRBJ2-7
V: TRBV9
D: -
DNA: TGTGCCAGCAGCGAGGGCAGGGATTTCTACTACGAGCAGTACTTC
CDR3: CASSEGRDFYYEQYF

size: -
J: TRBJ1-2
V: TRBV7-9
D: -
DNA: TGTGCCAGCAGCTTGGGCAATGGAAACTATGGCTACACCTTC
CDR3: CASSLGNGNYGYTF

size: -
J: TRBJ2-2
V: TRBV6-9
D: -
DNA: TGTGCCAGCAGTTACATCATGAACACCGGGGAGCTGTTTTTT
CDR3: CASSYIMNTGELFF

size: -
J: TRBJ2-3
V: TRBV9
D: TRBD2
DNA: TGTGCCAGCAGCGTAGGAGGCAGCGGGGGATTCACAGATACGCAGTATTTT
CDR3: CASSVGGSGGFTDTQYF

size: -
J: TRBJ1-6
V: TRBV28
D: -
DNA: TGTGCCAGCAGACTAGGGAGGGCAGTACATTCACCCCTCCACTTT
CDR3: CASRLGRAVHSPLHF

size: -
J: TRBJ2-7
V: TRBV4-3
D: TRBD1
DNA: TGCGCCAGCAGCCAAGGTGCCGGGACAGAGATCTACGAGCAGTACTTC
CDR3: CASSQGAGTEIYEQYF

size: -
J: TRBJ1-1
V: TRBV7-9
D: -
DNA: TGTGCCAGCAGCTTCATACAGGGGAACACTGAAGCTTTCTTT
CDR3: CASSFIQGNTEAFF

size: once
J: TRBJ1-2
V: TRBV30
D: -
DNA: TGTGCCTGGAGTGTATCAGGGATGAATGGCTACACCTTC
CDR3: CAWSVSGMNGYTF

size: -
J: TRBJ1-1
V: TRBV27
D: -
DNA: TGTGCCAGCAGTCAATCTCCGGGACAAGTTACTGTGAACACTGAAGCTTTCTTT
CDR3: CASSQSPGQVTVNTEAFF

size: -
J: TRBJ2-1
V: TRBV14
D: -
DNA: TGTGCCAGCAGCCAAGTGGGGGGATACTCCTACAATGAGCAGTTCTTC
CDR3: CASSQVGGYSYNEQFF

size: -
J: TRBJ2-7
V: TRBV7-2
D: TRBD1
DNA: TGTGCCAGCAACCAACTGACAGGGGCGGGCGAGCAGTACTTC
CDR3: CASNQLTGAGEQYF

size: few
J: TRBJ2-1
V: TRBV7-6
D: -
DNA: TGTGCCAGCAGCTCACCGCCCCGGGGATACAATGAGCAGTTCTTC
CDR3: CASSSPPRGYNEQFF

size: -
J: TRBJ2-5
V: TRBV29-1
D: TRBD2
DNA: TGCAGCGTTGTGGGGGGGATAAAAGAGACCCAGTACTTC
CDR3: CSVVGGIKETQYF

size: -
J: TRBJ1-2
V: TRBV2
D: -
DNA: TGTGCCAGCAGTGAAGCCAGGGATGACTATGGCTACACCTTC
CDR3: CASSEARDDYGYTF

size: -
J: TRBJ1-2
V: TRBV6-1
D: -
DNA: TGTGCCAGCAACATCGGAGGGGAGAACTATGGCTACACCTTC
CDR3: CASNIGGENYGYTF

size: -
J: TRBJ2-3
V: TRBV5-1
D: -
DNA: TGCGCCAGCAGCTCCGTACCTAACCTGAATACGCAGTATTTT
CDR3: CASSSVPNLNTQYF

size: -
J: TRBJ2-1
V: TRBV7-9
D: TRBD2
DNA: TGTGCCAGCATGGGGGTAGCGGGAGCGGATGAGCAGTTCTTC
CDR3: CASMGVAGADEQFF

size: -
J: TRBJ2-2
V: TRBV11-3
D: -
DNA: TGTGCCAGCAGCTCTGACAGTTTCGGGGAGCTGTTTTTT
CDR3: CASSSDSFGELFF

size: -
J: TRBJ2-1
V: TRBV4-2
D: TRBD1
DNA: TGTGCCAGCAGCCAAGACGGGGACAGGGCATACAATGAGCAGTTCTTC
CDR3: CASSQDGDRAYNEQFF

size: -
J: TRBJ2-1
V: TRBV29-1
D: TRBD2
DNA: TGCAGCGCCAGCGGGGCTACGATCAATGAGCAGTTCTTC
CDR3: CSASGATINEQFF

size: -
J: TRBJ2-2
V: TRBV2
D: -
DNA: TGTGCCAGCAGTACACGGGGTTTGGGCACCGGGGAGCTGTTTTTT
CDR3: CASSTRGLGTGELFF